These 22 T cell receptor beta chains were all obtained from the same sample, sequenced in a study of cytomegalovirus exposure and HLA in healthy donors. The PCR made use of 60 Vbeta and 13 Jbeta primers. The assay was immunoSEQ multiplex PCR, and TCRdb's table has in-frame clones only and misses some. The sample has some 61,000 clones, around four fifths seen once. Sequencing used PBMCs. Every receptor here comes from a human donor in good health.

The CDR3 DNA is TGCGCCAGCAGCGAGGGAGAGCGTGGAAACACCATATATTTT. Amino acid sequence: CASSEGERGNTIYF. The V and J genes are TRBV5-1 and TRBJ1-3; D is unclear. The CDR3 runs 14 residues. V lost 4 bases and J lost 3, with 11 bases in between. From germline, CDR1 is SGHRS and CDR2 YFSETQ.

The gene calls are TRBV6-6 and TRBJ1-2; D gene uncertain. Trimming removed 5 bases from V and 7 bases from J, with 17 bases in between. Germline values: CDR1 MNHNY, CDR2 SVGAGI (reference sequence). This CDR3 comprises 14 residues. The chain's CDR3 is CASSTPDSSIGYTF. The DNA for the CDR3 is TGTGCCAGCAGTACGCCGGATTCTAGTATTGGCTACACCTTC.

CDR3 protein: CASSGTLAGGREQYF. The CDR3 DNA is TGCGCCAGCAGCGGGACACTAGCGGGGGGGAGGGAGCAGTACTTC. This rearrangement joins TRBV4-3 to TRBJ2-5, with TRBD2 matching 13 bases. Looked up from germline, CDR1 is LGHNA and CDR2 is YSLEER. CDR3 length: 15 amino acids. Germline trimming cut 5 bases from V and 11 bases from J; bases unmatched to any gene: 11.

The V call is TRBV5-1, the J call TRBJ1-1; the D is unclear. The CDR3 is made up of 14 amino acids. Trimming left V 2 bases short and J 5 bases short, with 13 bases between. CDR1 is SGHRS, CDR2 YFSETQ, per germline. For the CDR3, the DNA is TGCGCCAGCAGCTTCGGAAGAGGGCGAACTGAAGCTTTCTTT. Its translation: CASSFGRGRTEAFF.

The table lists this clone with a few counts. The chain has TRBV4-1 and TRBJ2-1; D perhaps matches TRBD1 (6 bases). Germline values: CDR1 MGHRA, CDR2 YSYEKL. V lost 2 bases and J 9 bases, leaving 14 bases between the germline ends. The CDR3 is 14 residues long. CDR3 in amino acids: CASSQSDLDSEQFF. The CDR3 nucleotides read TGCGCCAGCAGCCAATCGGACTTGGACAGTGAGCAGTTCTTC.

V is TRBV19 and J is TRBJ1-3, with TRBD1 as a possible D gene (5 bases). Trimming removed 1 base at V and 3 bases at J, with 7 bases between. In germline, CDR1 is LNHDA, CDR2 SQIVND (reference sequence). This CDR3 is built from 14 residues. The CDR3 sequence is CASSIGQSGNTIYF. CDR3 DNA sequence: TGTGCCAGTAGTATAGGACAGAGTGGAAACACCATATATTTT.

The chain couples TRBV30 to TRBJ2-7, with 8 nucleotides matching TRBD1. V shed 5 bases and J 2 bases; nucleotides not matched to a gene: 2. Germline V CDR1 and CDR2: GTSNPN, SVGIG (reference sequence). This CDR3 is 12 amino acids long. CDR3 sequence reads: CAWGQGAYEQYF. The CDR3 region has the DNA TGTGCCTGGGGACAGGGAGCCTACGAGCAGTACTTC. Together with reference TRBV30 and TRBJ2-7, the CDR3 gives the full variable domain: SQTIHQWPATLVQPVGSPLSLECTVEGTSNPNLYWYRQAAGRGLQLLFYSVGIGQISSEVPQNLSASRPQDRQFILSSKKLLLSDSGFYLCAWGQGAYEQYFGPGTRLTVT.

The chain carries TRBV5-1 and TRBJ2-1; 12 nucleotides align to TRBD2. Germline CDR1 SGHRS, CDR2 YFSETQ. Trimming cost V 5 bases and J 4 bases; bases outside gene matches: 4. This CDR3 has 15 residues. CDR3 bases: TGCGCCAGCAGTGCTAGCGGGGGGGCTTACAATGAGCAGTTCTTC. This gives the protein CASSASGGAYNEQFF.

The genes are TRBV6-5 and TRBJ2-3; TRBD2 might be the D (6 bases). The CDR3 has 14 amino acids. The ends were cut back, 10 bases at V and 0 bases at J, with 14 bases in the middle. Germline CDR1 MNHEY, CDR2 SVGAGI. The CDR3 loop is CATTAGPSTDTQYF. The DNA of the CDR3 is TGTGCCACCACCGCGGGGCCGAGCACAGATACGCAGTATTTT.

The rearrangement links TRBV25-1 to TRBJ2-7; D is perhaps TRBD1 (5 bases). CDR3 size: 13 residues. Germline V gene lookup returns CDR1 MGHDK and CDR2 SYGVNS. Trimming shortened V by 4 bases and J by 4 bases, and 11 bases separated the two germline ends. CDR3 residues: CASSVGAGYEQYF. For the CDR3, the DNA is TGTGCCAGCAGTGTTGGGGCCGGGTACGAGCAGTACTTC.

This clone appeared once. The V and J genes are TRBV10-3 and TRBJ2-7; 8 nucleotides align to TRBD1. The germline gives CDR1 ENHRY, CDR2 SYGVKD. J was trimmed by 0 bases and V by 6 bases; bases with no gene match: 7. CDR3 length: 15 residues. The CDR3 spells CAIRSPGQASYEQYF. CDR3 bases: TGTGCCATCAGATCACCGGGACAGGCCTCCTACGAGCAGTACTTC.

J is TRBJ2-1 and V is TRBV4-1; 9 bases are shared with TRBD1. Germline V gives CDR1 MGHRA, CDR2 YSYEKL. The CDR3 runs to 17 residues. V dropped 4 bases and J dropped 0; count of bases not matched to a gene: 7. This CDR3 reads CASSLRDRAYSYNEQFF. CDR3 coding DNA: TGCGCCAGCAGCCTCCGGGACAGGGCTTACTCCTACAATGAGCAGTTCTTC.

CDR3 residues: CASRRQGFKLNYGYTF. The CDR3 DNA follows: TGTGCCAGCCGCCGACAGGGATTCAAACTTAACTATGGCTACACCTTC. This chain links TRBV21-1 with TRBJ1-2; no DNA check was done on the table's D call, TRBD1. TRBV21-1 corresponds to a pseudogene. The CDR3 is made up of 16 amino acids.

This chain links TRBV9 with TRBJ1-5, with D perhaps matching TRBD1 (6 bases). CDR3 size: 15 residues. Germline CDR1 reads SGDLS; CDR2 reads YYNGEE. The ends were cut back, 0 bases at V and 2 bases at J, with 9 bases in the middle. CDR3: CASSVEGVGNQPQHF. The CDR3 coding sequence is TGTGCCAGCAGCGTAGAGGGGGTGGGCAATCAGCCCCAGCATTTT.

The gene calls are TRBV7-9 and TRBJ2-7; 11 bases are shared with TRBD2. Looked up from germline, CDR1 is SEHNR and CDR2 is FQNEAQ (reference sequence). This CDR3 is 16 amino acids long. Germline trimming cut 5 bases from V and 7 bases from J; bases unmatched to any gene: 13. The CDR3 nucleotides are TGTGCCAGCAGCAAAAGGGCGGGACTAGCGGACAAGGAGCAGTACTTC. It yields the protein CASSKRAGLADKEQYF.

V usage is TRBV27 and J usage is TRBJ1-2; D is ambiguous. The CDR3 consists of 13 residues. Germline CDR1 reads MNHEY; CDR2 reads SMNVEV (reference sequence). V was trimmed by 2 bases and J by 3 bases, leaving 7 bases between them. CDR3 sequence reads: CASSLDRDYGYTF. CDR3 sequence (DNA): TGTGCCAGCAGTTTAGATAGAGACTATGGCTACACCTTC.

The rearrangement links TRBV4-3 to TRBJ1-3; D ambiguous. Germline V CDR1 and CDR2: LGHNA, YSLEER. Trimming stripped 0 bases from V and 6 bases from J, with 12 bases between. CDR3 length: 15 residues. The CDR3 sequence: CASSQENRGKNTIYF. The CDR3 coding sequence is TGCGCCAGCAGCCAAGAGAATCGGGGTAAAAACACCATATATTTT.

J is TRBJ1-6 and V is TRBV6-7; no firm D call. TRBV6-7 is flagged as an ORF with uncertain function. V lost 6 bases, J lost 5 bases, and 29 bases lay in between. The CDR3 loop spans 20 amino acids. CDR3 coding DNA: TGTGCCAGCAGGCCCCATTGCGCAGGTCCCTACGCGCGAAATAATTCACCCCTCCACTTT. This encodes CASRPHCAGPYARNNSPLHF.

The rearrangement links TRBV18 to TRBJ2-5; TRBD2 matches 7 bases. Trimming took 4 bases from V and 5 from J; bases not matched to a gene: 10. This CDR3 spans 15 amino acids. Per the germline V gene, CDR1 is KGHSH and CDR2 is LQKENI. In nucleotides, the CDR3 is TGTGCCAGCTCACTTTCCGGGGCAGCGGGGGAGACCCAGTACTTC. Encoded protein: CASSLSGAAGETQYF. Using reference TRBV18 and TRBJ2-5 for the parts outside the CDR3, the full variable domain is NAGVMQNPRHLVRRRGQEARLRCSPMKGHSHVYWYRQLPEEGLKFMVYLQKENIIDESGMPKERFSAEFPKEGPSILRIQQVVRGDSAAYFCASSLSGAAGETQYFGPGTRLLVL.

The V call is TRBV9, the J call TRBJ2-5; 9 bases are a match to TRBD1. J was trimmed by 5 bases and V by 1 base; bases with no gene match: 9. From germline, CDR1 is SGDLS and CDR2 YYNGEE. CDR3 size: 16 residues. DNA for the CDR3: TGTGCCAGCAGCGTATTGTCCGGGACAGGGAGCGAGACCCAGTACTTC. It is translated as CASSVLSGTGSETQYF. The full variable domain, completed using reference TRBV9 and TRBJ2-5, is DSGVTQTPKHLITATGQRVTLRCSPRSGDLSVYWYQQSLDQGLQFLIQYYNGEERAKGNILERFSAQQFPDLHSELNLSSLELGDSALYFCASSVLSGTGSETQYFGPGTRLLVL.

The J gene is TRBJ1-2, the V gene TRBV7-8; 7 bases map to TRBD1. The CDR3 extends over 13 amino acids. The germline V gene encodes CDR1 SGHVS and CDR2 FQNEAQ. With 1 base clipped from V and 6 bases from J, the junction kept 2 bases outside the gene matches. The CDR3 reads CASSLGQGDGYTF. The CDR3, as DNA: TGTGCCAGCAGCTTAGGACAGGGTGATGGCTACACCTTC.

The chain links TRBV4-2 to TRBJ2-2, with 10 nucleotides matching TRBD2. The germline V gene encodes CDR1 LGHNA and CDR2 YNFKEQ. Trimming at V came to 1 base and at J to 7 bases, leaving 3 bases not matched to a gene. The CDR3 totals 15 residues. The CDR3, as DNA: TGTGCCAGCAGCCAAGGGGGACTAGCGCTCGGGGAGCTGTTTTTT. Its translation is CASSQGGLALGELFF.